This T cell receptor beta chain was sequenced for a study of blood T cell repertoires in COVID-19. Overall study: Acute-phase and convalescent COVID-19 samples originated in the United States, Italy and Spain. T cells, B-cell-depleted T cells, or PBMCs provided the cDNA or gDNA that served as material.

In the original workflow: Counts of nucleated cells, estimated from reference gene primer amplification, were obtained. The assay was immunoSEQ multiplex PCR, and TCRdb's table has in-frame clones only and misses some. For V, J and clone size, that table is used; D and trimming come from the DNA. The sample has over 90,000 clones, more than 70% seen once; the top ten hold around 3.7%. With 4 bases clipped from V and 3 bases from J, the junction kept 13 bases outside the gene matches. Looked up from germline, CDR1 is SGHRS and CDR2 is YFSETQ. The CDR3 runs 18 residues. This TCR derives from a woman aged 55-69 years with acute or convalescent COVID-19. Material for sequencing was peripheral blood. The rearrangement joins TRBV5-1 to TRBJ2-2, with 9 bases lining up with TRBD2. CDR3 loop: CASSTIKLAGKYTGELFF. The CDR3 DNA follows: TGCGCCAGCAGCACCATTAAACTAGCGGGCAAGTACACCGGGGAGCTGTTTTTT.